This TCR beta chain was captured in a study of shared T cell receptors in the human thymus. Looked up from germline, CDR1 is SGHDN and CDR2 is FVKESK. The CDR3 is 14 residues long. Trimming shortened V by 3 bases and J by 0 bases, and 8 bases separated the two germline ends. Clones were sequenced by immunoSEQ multiplex PCR, and TCRdb holds only the in-frame ones, with some missing. The data contain under 700,000 clones, approximately 78% of them singletons. These data also featured in a second study, about human thymus T cells.

V usage is TRBV14 and J usage is TRBJ1-1, with D uncertain. Sequenced: thymocytes. This clonotype was sampled from a boy under two years old with a congenital heart defect. The CDR3, as DNA: TGTGCCAGCAGCCAGGCGGTCCTGAACACTGAAGCTTTCTTT. Protein product: CASSQAVLNTEAFF.